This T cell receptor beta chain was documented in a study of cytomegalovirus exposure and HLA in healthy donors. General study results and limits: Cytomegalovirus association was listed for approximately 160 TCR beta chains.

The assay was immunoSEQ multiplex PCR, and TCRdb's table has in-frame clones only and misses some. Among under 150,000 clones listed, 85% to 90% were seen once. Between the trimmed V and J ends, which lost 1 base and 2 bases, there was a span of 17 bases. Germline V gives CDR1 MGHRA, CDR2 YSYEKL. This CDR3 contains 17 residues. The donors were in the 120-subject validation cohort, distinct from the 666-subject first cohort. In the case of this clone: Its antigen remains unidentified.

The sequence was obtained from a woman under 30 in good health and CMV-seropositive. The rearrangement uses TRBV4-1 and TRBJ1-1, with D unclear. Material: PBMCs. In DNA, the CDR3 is TGCGCCAGCAGCCAAGGCCCCGGAGGGTTATTAAACACTGAAGCTTTCTTT. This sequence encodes CASSQGPGGLLNTEAFF.